This T cell receptor beta chain was sequenced for a study of OX40 agonist ivuxolimab in advanced cancers. Overall study context: Administration of intravenous ivuxolimab to patients occurred every 2 weeks at 0.01 to 10 mg/kg.

Profiled with immunoSEQ multiplex PCR; TCRdb holds only in-frame clones, not every one. The sample shows 9,500 to 12,000 clones, roughly 85% of them seen only once. The germline gives CDR1 GTSNPN, CDR2 SVGIG (reference sequence). V gave up 5 bases and J gave up 7 bases; unmatched junction bases: 16. There are 15 residues in the CDR3. This clone was detected once. Antigen: not known. Broader study findings: Blood T cells, both CD4+ and CD8+, expanded clonally by week 6 at 0.1 to 3.0 mg/kg.

The V call is TRBV30, the J call TRBJ1-2; 7 nucleotides line up with TRBD1. The TCR comes from an adult with an advanced solid tumor such as melanoma, head and neck, liver or kidney cancer. The sequencing here drew on CD4+ or CD8+ T cells sorted from blood, taken in a trial of the OX40 agonist ivuxolimab. CDR3 amino acids: CAWESVEDRRSGYTF. CDR3 nucleotide sequence: TGTGCCTGGGAATCGGTTGAGGACAGGCGGAGTGGCTACACCTTC.